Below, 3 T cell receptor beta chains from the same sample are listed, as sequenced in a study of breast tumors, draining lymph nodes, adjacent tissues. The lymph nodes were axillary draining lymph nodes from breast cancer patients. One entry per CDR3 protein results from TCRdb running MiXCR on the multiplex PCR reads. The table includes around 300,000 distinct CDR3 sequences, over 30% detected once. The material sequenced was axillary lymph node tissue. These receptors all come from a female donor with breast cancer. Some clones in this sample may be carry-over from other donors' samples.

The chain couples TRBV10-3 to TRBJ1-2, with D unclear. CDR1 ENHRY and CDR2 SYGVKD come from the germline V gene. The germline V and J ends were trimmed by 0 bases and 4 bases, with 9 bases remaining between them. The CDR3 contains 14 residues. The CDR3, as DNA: TGTGCCATCAGTGAGTCCGCCAGAACCTATGGCTACACCTTC. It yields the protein CAISESARTYGYTF.

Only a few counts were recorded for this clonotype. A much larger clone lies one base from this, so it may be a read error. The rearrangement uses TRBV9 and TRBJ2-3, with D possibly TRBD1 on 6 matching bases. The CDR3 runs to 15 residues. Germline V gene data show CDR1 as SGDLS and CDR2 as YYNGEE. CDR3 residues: CASSARPDSTDTQCF. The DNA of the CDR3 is TGTGCCAGCAGCGCCAGACCGGACAGCACAGATACGCAGTGTTTT.

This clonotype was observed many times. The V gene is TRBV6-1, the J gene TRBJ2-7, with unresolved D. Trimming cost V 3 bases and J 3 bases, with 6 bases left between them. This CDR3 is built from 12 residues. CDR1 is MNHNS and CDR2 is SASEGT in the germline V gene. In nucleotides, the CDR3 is TGTGCCAGCAGTGATGGGGACTACGAGCAGTACTTC. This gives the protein CASSDGDYEQYF.